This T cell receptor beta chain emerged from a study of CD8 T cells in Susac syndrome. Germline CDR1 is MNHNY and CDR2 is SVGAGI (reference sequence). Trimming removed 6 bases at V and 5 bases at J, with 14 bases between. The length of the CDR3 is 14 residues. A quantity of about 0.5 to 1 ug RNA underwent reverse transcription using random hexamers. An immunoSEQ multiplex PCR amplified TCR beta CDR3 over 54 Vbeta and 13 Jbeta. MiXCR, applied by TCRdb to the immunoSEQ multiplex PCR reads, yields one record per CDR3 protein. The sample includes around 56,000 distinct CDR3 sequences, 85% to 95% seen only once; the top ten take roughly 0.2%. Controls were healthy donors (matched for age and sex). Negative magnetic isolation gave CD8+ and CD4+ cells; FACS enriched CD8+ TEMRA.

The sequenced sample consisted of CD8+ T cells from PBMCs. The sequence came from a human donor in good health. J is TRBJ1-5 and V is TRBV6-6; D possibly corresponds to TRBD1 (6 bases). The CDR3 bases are TGTGCCAGCAGCCCACCAGGGGAGCATCAGCCCCAGCATTTT. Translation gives CASSPPGEHQPQHF.